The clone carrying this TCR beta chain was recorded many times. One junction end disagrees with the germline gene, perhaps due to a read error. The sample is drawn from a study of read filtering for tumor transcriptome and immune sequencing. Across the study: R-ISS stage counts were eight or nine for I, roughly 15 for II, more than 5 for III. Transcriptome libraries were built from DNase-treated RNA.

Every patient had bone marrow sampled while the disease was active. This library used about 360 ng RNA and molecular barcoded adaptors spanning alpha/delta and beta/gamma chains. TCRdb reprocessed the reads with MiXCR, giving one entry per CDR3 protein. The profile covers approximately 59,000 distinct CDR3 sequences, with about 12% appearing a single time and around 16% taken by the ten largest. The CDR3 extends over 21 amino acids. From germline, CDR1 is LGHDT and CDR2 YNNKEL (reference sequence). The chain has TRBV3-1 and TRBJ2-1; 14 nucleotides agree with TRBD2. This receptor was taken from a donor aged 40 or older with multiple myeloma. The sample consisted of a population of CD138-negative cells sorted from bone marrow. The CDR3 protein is CASSQDPGLAGAGPSYNGQFF. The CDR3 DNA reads TGTGCCAGCAGCCAAGACCCGGGACTAGCGGGGGCCGGGCCCTCCTACAATGGGCAGTTCTTC.